These 31 T cell receptor beta chains came from one sample sequenced in a study of CD8+ T cells in alopecia areata. Sequencing templates came from extracted RNA that was reverse transcribed into cDNA. The method was immunoSEQ multiplex PCR; TCRdb's version includes in-frame clones alone and lacks a portion of them. The table has fewer than 250,000 clones, under 80% seen once. Treatment defined: oral pan-JAK inhibitor, 5-10 mg twice daily. The sample here was CD4+ T cells sorted from blood, taken around week 49, from a patient treated with tofacitinib. The receptors come from a human donor with alopecia areata.

V gene TRBV7-2 combines with J gene TRBJ2-7, with 11 bases lining up with TRBD2. This CDR3 is built from 15 residues. V lost 5 bases and J lost 7; bases outside the gene matches: 10. CDR1 and CDR2 from the germline V gene are SGHTA and FQGNSA. CDR3 residues: CASSVTSGVSGEQYF. In nucleotides, the CDR3 is TGTGCCAGCAGCGTGACTAGCGGGGTATCTGGGGAGCAGTACTTC.

The V call is TRBV5-6, the J call TRBJ1-1; 9 nucleotides align to TRBD1. V was pared by 3 bases and J by 1 base, with 1 base of the junction left unmatched. Germline CDR1 SGHDT, CDR2 YYEEEE. The CDR3 consists of 14 residues. The CDR3 region is CASSSQGANTEAFF. The CDR3 nucleotides read TGTGCCAGCAGCTCACAGGGGGCGAACACTGAAGCTTTCTTT.

This clone was observed a few times. The rearrangement uses TRBV7-8 and TRBJ2-1; D assignment may be TRBD1 or TRBD2 (6 bases each). The V and J ends lost 4 bases and 1 base respectively, with 14 bases between them. Germline V CDR1 and CDR2: SGHVS, FQNEAQ. There are 16 residues in the CDR3. CDR3: CASSWGQLASYNEQFF. The CDR3 nucleotides are TGTGCCAGCAGCTGGGGGCAACTAGCTTCCTACAATGAGCAGTTCTTC.

This clone was recorded a few times. The chain joins TRBV25-1 to TRBJ1-1; a possible D gene is TRBD1 (6 bases). CDR1 MGHDK and CDR2 SYGVNS come from the germline V gene. The CDR3 contains 13 residues. Between the trimmed V and J ends, which lost 1 base and 10 bases, there was a span of 13 bases. CDR3 residues: CASSESVGGRAFF. The CDR3 nucleotides read TGTGCCAGCAGTGAATCGGTCGGGGGCCGAGCTTTCTTT. The full variable domain, completed using reference TRBV25-1 and TRBJ1-1, is EADIYQTPRYLVIGTGKKITLECSQTMGHDKMYWYQQDPGMELHLIHYSYGVNSTEKGDLSSESTVSRIRTEHFPLTLESARPSHTSQYLCASSESVGGRAFFGQGTRLTVV.

The chain couples TRBV11-3 to TRBJ2-2; D unclear. The V gene lost 3 bases and the J gene lost 7 bases, with 6 bases spanning the gap. The CDR3 is 12 residues long. Germline CDR1 is SGHNT and CDR2 is YENEEA. As DNA, the CDR3 is TGTGCCAGCAGCTTCTCATTCGGGGAGCTGTTTTTT. It specifies CASSFSFGELFF.

V usage is TRBV29-1 and J usage is TRBJ2-7; 9 bases are a match to TRBD1. Germline CDR1 reads SQVTM; CDR2 reads ANQGSEA. V gave up 6 bases and J gave up 3 bases; unmatched junction bases: 3. The CDR3 has 12 residues. CDR3 nucleotide sequence: TGCAGCGTGGTGGGACAGGGCTACGAGCAGTACTTC. Translating it yields CSVVGQGYEQYF.

This clone appeared once. This sequence joins TRBV30 and TRBJ2-7; either TRBD1 or TRBD2 may supply D (7 bases each). V lost 0 bases and J lost 6, with 18 bases in between. This CDR3 is 15 amino acids long. Germline V CDR1 and CDR2: GTSNPN, SVGIG (reference sequence). Here the CDR3 reads CAWSVLPGGAGEQYF. The CDR3 region has the DNA TGTGCCTGGAGTGTACTCCCAGGGGGGGCGGGCGAGCAGTACTTC.

The chain uses TRBV7-9 and TRBJ1-1; D unclear. Trimming took 8 bases from V and 7 from J, leaving 17 bases between them. From germline, CDR1 is SEHNR and CDR2 FQNEAQ (reference sequence). The CDR3 contains 13 residues. The CDR3 reads CASRSGPDGEAFF. DNA of the CDR3: TGTGCCAGCCGTTCAGGCCCGGATGGTGAAGCTTTCTTT.

As regards this clone: One end of the junction varies from germline; a read error may be responsible. CDR3: CASSLGGFTDGYTF. The CDR3, as DNA: TGTGCCAGCAGTTTGGGGGGTTTTACGGATGGCTACACCTTC. The chain combines TRBV5-5 with TRBJ1-2; maybe TRBD1 (5 bases). The CDR3 has 14 residues. Germline V lookup: CDR1 SGHKS, CDR2 YYEKEE (reference sequence).

V is TRBV30 and J is TRBJ1-3, with D unclear. This CDR3 is built from 13 residues. Trimming removed 2 bases from V and 7 bases from J, with 12 bases in between. Germline CDR1 GTSNPN, CDR2 SVGIG (reference sequence). CDR3 in amino acids: CAWSRLSANTIYF. The CDR3 nucleotides read TGTGCCTGGAGTCGGCTGTCGGCGAACACCATATATTTT.

The chain joins TRBV7-8 to TRBJ2-3; D gene ambiguous. Trimming stripped 8 bases from V and 0 bases from J, with 12 bases between. Germline CDR1 and CDR2: SGHVS and FQNEAQ. The CDR3 length is 14 residues. The CDR3 sequence: CASRSLGSTDTQYF. The DNA for the CDR3 is TGTGCCAGCCGATCGTTGGGGAGCACAGATACGCAGTATTTT.

This clone came up a few times. The genes are TRBV29-1 and TRBJ2-7; D may be TRBD1 or TRBD2 (5 bases each). The CDR3 spans 14 residues. CDR1 and CDR2 (germline): SQVTM, ANQGSEA. V lost 6 bases, J lost 3 bases, and 18 bases lay in between. CDR3 in DNA: TGCAGCGTGAAAGACCGGGACGGAGGCTACGAGCAGTACTTC. Translation: CSVKDRDGGYEQYF.

This chain uses TRBV30 with TRBJ2-5; D uncertain. The CDR3 runs to 11 residues. The V end was cut by 0 bases, the J end by 6 bases, with 5 bases between. Germline V gene lookup returns CDR1 GTSNPN and CDR2 SVGIG (reference sequence). The CDR3 nucleotides read TGTGCCTGGAGTGTTGAGAAGACCCAGTACTTC. Translated: CAWSVEKTQYF.

This clone came up once. The rearrangement uses TRBV5-6 and TRBJ1-1, with 8 bases fitting TRBD1. This CDR3 has 14 residues. CDR1 SGHDT and CDR2 YYEEEE come from the germline V gene. J gave up 5 bases and V 3 bases, and 6 bases lay outside the gene matches. The CDR3 protein is CASSSPGGWTEAFF. Written as DNA, the CDR3 is TGTGCCAGCAGCTCGCCAGGGGGCTGGACTGAAGCTTTCTTT.

This clone was picked up one time. The V call is TRBV10-3, the J call TRBJ2-7; a possible D gene is TRBD1 (5 bases). Trimming cost V 6 bases and J 3 bases, with 12 bases left between them. This CDR3 spans 13 amino acids. The V gene's germline CDR1 is ENHRY and CDR2 SYGVKD. The CDR3 region is CAISDLGVYEQYF. The CDR3 bases are TGTGCCATCAGCGACTTAGGGGTCTACGAGCAGTACTTC.

This rearrangement joins TRBV29-1 to TRBJ2-1, with D perhaps TRBD1 or TRBD2 (5 bases each). Germline V CDR1 and CDR2: SQVTM, ANQGSEA. With 6 bases removed from V and 6 bases from J, the gap between germline ends came to 18 bases. CDR3 length equals 14 residues. The CDR3 DNA reads TGCAGCGTGCCCGGGACCAAAAGGGGCAATGAGCAGTTCTTC. Translating gives CSVPGTKRGNEQFF.

The chain combines TRBV2 with TRBJ1-6, with D tentatively TRBD1 (6 bases). Germline CDR1 and CDR2: SNHLY and FYNNEI. Trimming stripped 4 bases from V and 10 bases from J, with 8 bases between. CDR3 length: 12 residues. The DNA for the CDR3 is TGTGCCAGCAGTGTCGGGACATCACCCCTCCACTTT. This encodes CASSVGTSPLHF.

This clone was counted a single time. The rearrangement uses TRBV29-1 and TRBJ2-7, with D perhaps given as TRBD1 or TRBD2 (5 bases each). Deletions cut 7 bases from V and 3 bases from J, with 19 bases between. This CDR3 spans 14 amino acids. Germline values: CDR1 SQVTM, CDR2 ANQGSEA. CDR3 sequence reads: CSAHIPQGDYEQYF. The CDR3 DNA is TGCAGCGCGCATATCCCGCAGGGAGACTACGAGCAGTACTTC.

The rearrangement joins TRBV29-1 to TRBJ2-3; D is unclear. From germline, CDR1 is SQVTM and CDR2 ANQGSEA. Between the trimmed V and J ends, which lost 5 bases and 1 base, there was a span of 13 bases. The CDR3 runs to 14 residues. In nucleotides, the CDR3 is TGCAGCGTTTTCAAGGATAGGGGCACAGATACGCAGTATTTT. This sequence encodes CSVFKDRGTDTQYF.

This clone turned up a few times. The chain has TRBV18 and TRBJ2-7, with 8 bases identical to TRBD2. V shed 4 bases, J shed 7 bases, and the junction held 6 bases outside the gene matches. The CDR3 is made up of 13 amino acids. Germline assignment: CDR1 KGHSH and CDR2 LQKENI. The CDR3 DNA sequence: TGTGCCAGCTCACAGACTAGCGCGGGGGAGCAGTACTTC. Protein sequence: CASSQTSAGEQYF.

This clone was found once. This chain connects TRBV7-9 to TRBJ2-2; tentatively, D is TRBD2 (6 bases). The germline V and J ends were trimmed by 5 bases and 2 bases, with 9 bases remaining between them. Looked up from germline, CDR1 is SEHNR and CDR2 is FQNEAQ (reference sequence). The CDR3 sequence is 14 residues long. The CDR3 sequence is CASSPGTNTGELFF. CDR3 bases: TGTGCCAGCAGCCCCGGGACTAACACCGGGGAGCTGTTTTTT.

The table lists this clone with a few counts. This chain joins TRBV5-1 and TRBJ2-2; maybe TRBD1 (5 bases). The V gene's germline CDR1 is SGHRS and CDR2 YFSETQ. The CDR3 consists of 13 residues. V was cut by 0 bases and J by 7 bases, with 7 bases left in between. CDR3 coding DNA: TGCGCCAGCAGCTTGGACAGGATCGGGGAGCTGTTTTTT. Encoded protein: CASSLDRIGELFF. The complete variable domain, with remaining parts taken from reference TRBV5-1 and TRBJ2-2, reads KAGVTQTPRYLIKTRGQQVTLSCSPISGHRSVSWYQQTPGQGLQFLFEYFSETQRNKGNFPGRFSGRQFSNSRSEMNVSTLELGDSALYLCASSLDRIGELFFGEGSRLTVL.

The chain is built from TRBV15 and TRBJ2-1; D gene unclear. From germline, CDR1 is LNHNV and CDR2 YYDKDF (reference sequence). Trimming cost V 1 base and J 7 bases, with 5 bases left between them. The CDR3 contains 12 residues. As DNA, the CDR3 is TGTGCCACCAGCAGAGTCTTTAATGAGCAGTTCTTC. This gives the protein CATSRVFNEQFF.

This chain uses TRBV10-3 with TRBJ1-6; 7 bases agree with TRBD1. Trimming took 9 bases from V and 8 from J; bases not matched to a gene: 7. CDR1 is ENHRY, CDR2 SYGVKD, per germline. The length of the CDR3 is 13 residues. The CDR3 here is CAMRQGLDSPLHF. CDR3 bases: TGTGCCATGAGACAGGGTCTGGATTCACCCCTCCACTTT.

The sample holds many counts of this clone. The chain combines TRBV7-8 with TRBJ2-1; D possibly corresponds to TRBD2 (5 bases). The germline V and J ends were trimmed by 2 bases and 11 bases, with 13 bases remaining between them. Germline-derived CDR1 and CDR2 are SGHVS and FQNEAQ. The CDR3 consists of 13 residues. Here the CDR3 DNA reads TGTGCCAGCAGCTTACGGACTGGCGAACAGCAGTTCTTC. Protein product: CASSLRTGEQQFF.

This clone appeared a few times. The rearrangement uses TRBV29-1 and TRBJ2-7; 8 bases map to TRBD1. Unmatched junction bases numbered 9, after V lost 7 bases and J lost 4 bases. CDR1 SQVTM and CDR2 ANQGSEA come from the germline V gene. The CDR3 is 13 residues long. CDR3 sequence: CSARQGSGYEQYF. In DNA, the CDR3 is TGCAGCGCTAGACAGGGGTCGGGTTACGAGCAGTACTTC.

CDR3 sequence reads: CASSPAPMEGYTF. Here the CDR3 DNA reads TGTGCCAGCTCACCCGCTCCGATGGAAGGCTACACCTTC. This chain joins TRBV18 and TRBJ1-2; D is unclear. V gave up 3 bases and J gave up 8 bases, with 13 bases separating them. Germline CDR1 KGHSH, CDR2 LQKENI. This CDR3 region has 13 residues.

CDR3 residues: CASSIVQSLWPQHF. CDR3 sequence (DNA): TGTGCCAGTAGTATCGTCCAGAGCCTTTGGCCCCAGCATTTT. J is TRBJ1-5 and V is TRBV19; D not certain. The CDR3 spans 14 residues. CDR1 is LNHDA and CDR2 is SQIVND in the germline V gene (reference sequence). V gave up 3 bases and J gave up 9 bases, with 15 bases separating them. The full variable domain, completed using reference TRBV19 and TRBJ1-5, is DGGITQSPKYLFRKEGQNVTLSCEQNLNHDAMYWYRQDPGQGLRLIYYSQIVNDFQKGDIAEGYSVSREKKESFPLTVTSAQKNPTAFYLCASSIVQSLWPQHFGDGTRLSIL.

The chain is built from TRBV15 and TRBJ1-2; maybe TRBD1 (6 bases). V shed 0 bases and J shed 4 bases, with 12 bases lying between them. This CDR3 has 15 amino acids. In germline, CDR1 is LNHNV, CDR2 YYDKDF (reference sequence). This CDR3 reads CATSREADSSYGYTF. The CDR3 DNA is TGTGCCACCAGCAGAGAAGCGGACAGTTCCTATGGCTACACCTTC.

V usage is TRBV7-2 and J usage is TRBJ1-6; D is unclear. V lost 5 bases to trimming and J lost 9 bases, with 17 bases between them. CDR1 SGHTA and CDR2 FQGNSA come from the germline V gene. The CDR3 is made up of 15 amino acids. The CDR3 nucleotides are TGTGCCAGCAGCGAAACCCCCGCTGGCGGTTCACCCCTCCACTTT. Protein product: CASSETPAGGSPLHF.

The chain uses TRBV9 and TRBJ1-1; possible D gene TRBD1, 5 bases. Germline V gene sequence: CDR1 SGDLS, CDR2 YYNGEE. The CDR3 totals 13 residues. V shed 3 bases and J shed 2 bases, with 8 bases lying between them. The CDR3 spells CASSETVNTEAFF. The CDR3 DNA reads TGTGCCAGCAGCGAGACAGTTAACACTGAAGCTTTCTTT.